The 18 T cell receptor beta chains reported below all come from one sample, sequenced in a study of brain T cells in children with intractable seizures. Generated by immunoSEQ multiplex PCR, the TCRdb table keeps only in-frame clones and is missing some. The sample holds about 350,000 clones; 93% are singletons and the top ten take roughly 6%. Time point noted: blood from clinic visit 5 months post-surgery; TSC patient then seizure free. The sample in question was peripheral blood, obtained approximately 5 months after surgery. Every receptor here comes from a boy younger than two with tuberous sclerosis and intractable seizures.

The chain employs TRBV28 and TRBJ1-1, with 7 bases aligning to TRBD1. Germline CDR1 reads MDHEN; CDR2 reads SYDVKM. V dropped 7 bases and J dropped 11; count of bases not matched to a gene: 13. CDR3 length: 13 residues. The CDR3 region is CASNRSNRGEAFF. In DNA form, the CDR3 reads TGTGCCAGCAATCGTAGCAACAGGGGAGAGGCTTTCTTT.

CDR3 amino acids: CASSYFYEQYF. DNA for the CDR3: TGTGCCAGCAGTTACTTCTACGAGCAGTACTTC. The rearrangement uses TRBV6-5 and TRBJ2-7; D is ambiguous. In germline, CDR1 is MNHEY, CDR2 SVGAGI. The CDR3 extends over 11 amino acids. The V gene lost 1 base and the J gene lost 3 bases, with 1 base spanning the gap.

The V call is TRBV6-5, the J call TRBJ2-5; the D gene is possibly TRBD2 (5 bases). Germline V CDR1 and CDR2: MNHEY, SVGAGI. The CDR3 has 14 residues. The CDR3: CATGERQHQETQYF. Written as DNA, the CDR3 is TGTGCAACCGGGGAAAGGCAACATCAAGAGACCCAGTACTTC.

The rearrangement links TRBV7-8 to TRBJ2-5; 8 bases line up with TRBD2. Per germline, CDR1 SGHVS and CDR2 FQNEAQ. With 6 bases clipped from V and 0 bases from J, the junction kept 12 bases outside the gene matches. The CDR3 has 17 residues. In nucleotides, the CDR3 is TGTGCCAGCAGAAAACCCGGGGGGGCGAAGGACCAAGAGACCCAGTACTTC. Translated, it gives CASRKPGGAKDQETQYF.

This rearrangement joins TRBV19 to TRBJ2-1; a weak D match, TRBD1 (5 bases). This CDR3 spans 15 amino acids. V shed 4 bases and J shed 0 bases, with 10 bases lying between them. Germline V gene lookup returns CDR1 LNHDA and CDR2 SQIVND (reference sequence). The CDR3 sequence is CASSRGGISYNEQFF. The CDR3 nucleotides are TGTGCCAGTAGTAGGGGCGGTATCTCCTACAATGAGCAGTTCTTC.

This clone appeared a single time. CDR3 sequence (DNA): TGTGCCAGCAGTGGCTCCGTAACCAACGACAGGTCTCGGGACACCTTC. It is translated as CASSGSVTNDRSRDTF. This rearrangement joins TRBV2 to TRBJ1-2, with a weak D call TRBD1 (6 bases). This CDR3 region has 16 residues. V dropped 4 bases and J dropped 12 bases, with 27 bases sitting between them. Germline V CDR1 and CDR2: SNHLY, FYNNEI.

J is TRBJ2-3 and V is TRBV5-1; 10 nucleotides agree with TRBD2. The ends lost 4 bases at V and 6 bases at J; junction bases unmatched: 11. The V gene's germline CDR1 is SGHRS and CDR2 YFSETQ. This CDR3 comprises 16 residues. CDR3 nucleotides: TGCGCCAGCAGCCCCGTCCTAGCGGGAGAGGGGGATACGCAGTATTTT. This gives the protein CASSPVLAGEGDTQYF.

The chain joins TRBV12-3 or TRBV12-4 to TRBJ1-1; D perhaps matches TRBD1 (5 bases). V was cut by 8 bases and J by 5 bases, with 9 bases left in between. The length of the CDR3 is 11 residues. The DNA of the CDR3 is TGTGCCAGCGGCCAGGGAACTGAAGCTTTCTTT. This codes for CASGQGTEAFF.

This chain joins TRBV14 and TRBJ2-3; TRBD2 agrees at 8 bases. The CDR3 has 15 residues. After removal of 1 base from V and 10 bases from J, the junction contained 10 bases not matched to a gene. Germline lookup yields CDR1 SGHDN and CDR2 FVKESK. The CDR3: CASSQAAGGEYAQYF. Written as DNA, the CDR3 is TGTGCCAGCAGCCAAGCGGCGGGAGGCGAATACGCGCAGTATTTT. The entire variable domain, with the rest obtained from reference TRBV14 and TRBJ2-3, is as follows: EAGVTQFPSHSVIEKGQTVTLRCDPISGHDNLYWYRRVMGKEIKFLLHFVKESKQDESGMPNNRFLAERTGGTYSTLKVQPAELEDSGVYFCASSQAAGGEYAQYFGPGTRLTVL.

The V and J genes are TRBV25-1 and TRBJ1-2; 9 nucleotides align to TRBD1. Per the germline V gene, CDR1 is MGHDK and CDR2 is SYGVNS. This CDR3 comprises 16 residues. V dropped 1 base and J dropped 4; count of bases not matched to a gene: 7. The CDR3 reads CASSELVGQGSYGYTF. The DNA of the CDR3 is TGTGCCAGCAGTGAATTAGTTGGACAGGGGTCCTATGGCTACACCTTC.

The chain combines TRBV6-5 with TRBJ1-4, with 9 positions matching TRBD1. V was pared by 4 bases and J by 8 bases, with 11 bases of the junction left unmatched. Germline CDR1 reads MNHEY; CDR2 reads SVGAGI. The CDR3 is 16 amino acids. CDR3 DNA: TGTGCCAGCAGTTTTATCCAGGACAGGGGCTCAGAAAAACTGTTTTTT. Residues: CASSFIQDRGSEKLFF.

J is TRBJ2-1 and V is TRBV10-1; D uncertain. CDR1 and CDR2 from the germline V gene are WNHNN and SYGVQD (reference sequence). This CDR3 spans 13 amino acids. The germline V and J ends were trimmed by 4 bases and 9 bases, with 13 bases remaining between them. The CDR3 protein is CASSVVGISEQFF. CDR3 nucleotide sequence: TGCGCCAGCAGTGTAGTAGGGATAAGTGAGCAGTTCTTC.

The CDR3 DNA reads TGTGCCAGCAGTTTGGGGGTCTTAGGCAATCAGCCCCAGCATTTT. It yields the protein CASSLGVLGNQPQHF. The rearrangement joins TRBV28 to TRBJ1-5, with TRBD1 as a possible D gene (5 bases). V lost 3 bases and J 2 bases, leaving 11 bases between the germline ends. The CDR3 spans 15 residues. Germline values: CDR1 MDHEN, CDR2 SYDVKM.

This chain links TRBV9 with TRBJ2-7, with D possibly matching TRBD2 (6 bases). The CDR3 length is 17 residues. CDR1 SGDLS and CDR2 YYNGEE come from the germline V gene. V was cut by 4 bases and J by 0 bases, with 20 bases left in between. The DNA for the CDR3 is TGTGCCAGCAGCACCATGGAGCCTAGCGTCGACTCCTACGAGCAGTACTTC. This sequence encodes CASSTMEPSVDSYEQYF.

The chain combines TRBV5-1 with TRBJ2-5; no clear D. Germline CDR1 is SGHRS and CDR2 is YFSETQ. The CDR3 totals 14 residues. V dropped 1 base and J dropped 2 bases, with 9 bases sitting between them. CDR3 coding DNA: TGCGCCAGCAGCTTGTCGTCGAAACAAGAGACCCAGTACTTC. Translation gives CASSLSSKQETQYF.

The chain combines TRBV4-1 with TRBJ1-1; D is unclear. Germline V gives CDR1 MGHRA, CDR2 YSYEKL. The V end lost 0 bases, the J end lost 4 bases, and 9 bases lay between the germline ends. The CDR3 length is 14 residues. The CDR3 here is CASSQDGPSTEAFF. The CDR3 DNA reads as TGCGCCAGCAGCCAAGATGGGCCGTCCACTGAAGCTTTCTTT.

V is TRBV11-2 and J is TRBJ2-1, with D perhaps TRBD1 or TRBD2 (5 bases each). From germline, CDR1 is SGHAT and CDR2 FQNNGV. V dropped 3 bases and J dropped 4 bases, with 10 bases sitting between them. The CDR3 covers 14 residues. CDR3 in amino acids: CASSFGAVYNEQFF. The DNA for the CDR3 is TGTGCCAGCAGCTTCGGGGCGGTGTACAATGAGCAGTTCTTC.

In DNA, the CDR3 is TGTGCCAGCAGCTTAGGGGACACCGAGCAGTACTTC. Translation gives CASSLGDTEQYF. V gene TRBV7-9 combines with J gene TRBJ2-7; tentatively, D is TRBD1 (6 bases). Germline CDR1 is SEHNR and CDR2 is FQNEAQ (reference sequence). V shed 1 base and J shed 6 bases, with 7 bases lying between them. The CDR3 covers 12 residues.